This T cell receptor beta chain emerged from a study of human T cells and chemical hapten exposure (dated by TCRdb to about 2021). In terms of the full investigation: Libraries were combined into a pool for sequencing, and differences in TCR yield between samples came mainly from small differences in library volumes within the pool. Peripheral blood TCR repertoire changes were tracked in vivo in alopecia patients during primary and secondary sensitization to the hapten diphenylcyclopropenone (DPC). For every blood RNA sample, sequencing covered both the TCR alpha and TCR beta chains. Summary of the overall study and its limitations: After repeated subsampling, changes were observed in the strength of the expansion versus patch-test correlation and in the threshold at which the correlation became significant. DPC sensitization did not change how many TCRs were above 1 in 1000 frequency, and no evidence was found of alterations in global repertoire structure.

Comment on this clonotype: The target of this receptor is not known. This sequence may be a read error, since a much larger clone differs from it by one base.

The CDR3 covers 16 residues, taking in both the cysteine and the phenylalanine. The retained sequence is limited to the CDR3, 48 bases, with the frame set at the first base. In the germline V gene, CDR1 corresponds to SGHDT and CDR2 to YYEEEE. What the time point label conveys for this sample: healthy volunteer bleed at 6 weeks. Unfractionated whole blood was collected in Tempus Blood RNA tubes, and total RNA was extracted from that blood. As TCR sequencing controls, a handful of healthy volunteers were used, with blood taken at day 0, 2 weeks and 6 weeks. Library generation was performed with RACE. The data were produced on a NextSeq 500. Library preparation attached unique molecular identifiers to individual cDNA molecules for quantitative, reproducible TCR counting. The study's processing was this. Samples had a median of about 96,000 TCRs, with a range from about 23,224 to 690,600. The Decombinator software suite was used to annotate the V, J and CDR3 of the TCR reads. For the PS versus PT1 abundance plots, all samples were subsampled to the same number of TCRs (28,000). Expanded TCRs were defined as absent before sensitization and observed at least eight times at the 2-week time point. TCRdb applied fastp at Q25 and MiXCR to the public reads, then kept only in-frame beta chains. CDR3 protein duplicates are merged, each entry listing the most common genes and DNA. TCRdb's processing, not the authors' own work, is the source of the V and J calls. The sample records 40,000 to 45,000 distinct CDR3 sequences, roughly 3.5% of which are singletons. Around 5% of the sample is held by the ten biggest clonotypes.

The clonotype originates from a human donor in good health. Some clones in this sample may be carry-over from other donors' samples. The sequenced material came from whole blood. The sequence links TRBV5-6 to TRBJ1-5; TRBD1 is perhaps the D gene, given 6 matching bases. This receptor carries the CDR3 CVSSVQGLDSNQPQHF. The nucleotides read TGTGTCAGCAGCGTCCAGGGGTTGGATAGCAATCAGCCCCAGCATTTT.